These 31 T cell receptor beta chains were all obtained from the same sample, sequenced in a study of cytomegalovirus exposure and HLA in healthy donors. The method was immunoSEQ multiplex PCR; TCRdb's version includes in-frame clones alone and lacks a portion of them. The sample has roughly 330,000 clones, approximately 86% seen once. Input material: PBMCs. These receptors all stem from a woman in her twenties or thirties in good health and CMV-seropositive.

The J gene is TRBJ1-2, the V gene TRBV6-5, with 8 bases aligning to TRBD1. V lost 6 bases and J lost 1; bases outside the gene matches: 4. The CDR3 is 14 amino acids. Germline-derived CDR1 and CDR2 are MNHEY and SVGAGI. In DNA form, the CDR3 reads TGTGCCAGCAGCGGGACAGGAGTTAACTATGGCTACACCTTC. It translates to CASSGTGVNYGYTF.

The chain uses TRBV6-5 and TRBJ2-3; the D gene is possibly TRBD1 (6 bases). Germline V gene data show CDR1 as MNHEY and CDR2 as SVGAGI. CDR3 length: 16 residues. V was pared by 3 bases and J by 1 base, with 14 bases between. The CDR3 loop is CASSYLVQGGTDTQYF. The CDR3 region has the DNA TGTGCCAGCAGTTATTTGGTACAGGGAGGCACAGATACGCAGTATTTT.

V is TRBV9 and J is TRBJ2-7; 8 bases map to TRBD1. V gave up 0 bases and J gave up 3 bases; unmatched junction bases: 2. The CDR3 covers 14 residues. Germline CDR1 is SGDLS and CDR2 is YYNGEE. CDR3 sequence (DNA): TGTGCCAGCAGCGTAGGCGGACAGGGCTACGAGCAGTACTTC. Amino acids: CASSVGGQGYEQYF. The full variable domain, completed using reference TRBV9 and TRBJ2-7, is DSGVTQTPKHLITATGQRVTLRCSPRSGDLSVYWYQQSLDQGLQFLIQYYNGEERAKGNILERFSAQQFPDLHSELNLSSLELGDSALYFCASSVGGQGYEQYFGPGTRLTVT.

J is TRBJ1-2 and V is TRBV2, with TRBD1 matching over 10 bases. The CDR3 extends over 14 amino acids. The J segment lost 5 bases and the V segment lost 7 bases, leaving 7 bases of the junction unmatched. CDR1 and CDR2 (germline): SNHLY, FYNNEI. The CDR3 coding sequence is TGTGCCAGCACCCAGGGACAGGGGATATATGGCTACACCTTC. Protein sequence: CASTQGQGIYGYTF.

The chain employs TRBV11-3 and TRBJ2-3; 9 bases are shared with TRBD1. Trimming removed 2 bases from V and 1 base from J; junction bases left unmatched: 7. The germline V gene has CDR1 SGHNT and CDR2 YENEEA. This CDR3 region has 17 residues. CDR3 amino acids: CASSLRTGDGGTDTQYF. As DNA, the CDR3 is TGTGCCAGCAGCTTAAGGACAGGGGACGGAGGCACAGATACGCAGTATTTT.

This clone appeared once. The rearrangement links TRBV30 to TRBJ2-2; D remains ambiguous. V was shortened by 8 bases and J by 1 base, with 14 bases between the two germline ends. The CDR3 extends over 14 amino acids. From germline, CDR1 is GTSNPN and CDR2 SVGIG (reference sequence). The CDR3 spells CAQSLFRNTGELFF. The CDR3 region has the DNA TGTGCCCAGAGTTTATTCAGGAACACCGGGGAGCTGTTTTTT.

The V gene is TRBV29-1, the J gene TRBJ2-3; D is uncertain. Trimming cost V 7 bases and J 3 bases, with 14 bases left between them. This CDR3 is built from 13 residues. CDR1 is SQVTM and CDR2 is ANQGSEA in the germline V gene. The CDR3 is CSELRLGTDTQYF. CDR3 DNA: TGCAGCGAATTGAGGCTCGGAACAGATACGCAGTATTTT.

The chain carries TRBV9 and TRBJ2-5, with 12 bases fitting TRBD2. The ends lost 5 bases at V and 5 bases at J; junction bases unmatched: 13. Germline V gene sequence: CDR1 SGDLS, CDR2 YYNGEE. The CDR3 spans 17 residues. The chain's CDR3 is CASSHPLAGGPRETQYF. Written as DNA, the CDR3 is TGTGCCAGCAGTCATCCTCTAGCGGGGGGGCCGAGGGAGACCCAGTACTTC.

Only a few counts were recorded for this clone. The rearrangement uses TRBV27 and TRBJ2-3; TRBD1 agrees at 10 bases. This CDR3 contains 15 residues. Germline CDR1 and CDR2: MNHEY and SMNVEV (reference sequence). The V gene end was trimmed by 6 bases and the J gene end by 4 bases; junction bases not matched to a gene: 7. CDR3 sequence: CASSRDRGFADTQYF. The CDR3 DNA reads TGTGCCAGCAGCCGGGACAGGGGTTTCGCAGATACGCAGTATTTT.

The CDR3 bases are TGTGCCAGCAGTAGTCTGGCGGGGGGCCGCACCGGGGAGCTGTTTTTT. Translation gives CASSSLAGGRTGELFF. This chain uses TRBV6-4 with TRBJ2-2, with 8 bases identical to TRBD2. CDR1 is MRHNA and CDR2 is SNTAGT in the germline V gene. The trim removed 5 bases at V and 4 bases at J, leaving 9 bases unmatched. This CDR3 region has 16 residues.

The rearrangement uses TRBV27 and TRBJ1-1, with D unclear. CDR1 and CDR2 from the germline V gene are MNHEY and SMNVEV (reference sequence). CDR3 length equals 12 residues. V was shortened by 8 bases and J by 5 bases, with 12 bases between the two germline ends. CDR3 sequence (DNA): TGTGCCAGCCGGGGAGTCGGTACTGAAGCTTTCTTT. Translated: CASRGVGTEAFF.

In DNA, the CDR3 is TGTGCCAGCAGTTACACGGGAAGGGGGGCCTACGAGCAGTACTTC. It codes for CASSYTGRGAYEQYF. This chain links TRBV6-6 with TRBJ2-7; possibly TRBD1 or TRBD2 for D (6 bases each). The V end was cut by 2 bases, the J end by 2 bases, with 13 bases between. The CDR3 is made up of 15 amino acids. Germline assignment: CDR1 MNHNY and CDR2 SVGAGI (reference sequence).

J is TRBJ2-3 and V is TRBV9, with a possible D match to TRBD1 (6 bases). The V gene's germline CDR1 is SGDLS and CDR2 YYNGEE. V dropped 3 bases and J dropped 5 bases, with 13 bases sitting between them. CDR3 length: 14 amino acids. The CDR3, as DNA: TGTGCCAGCAGCGAATACCGCAGGGGAGATACGCAGTATTTT. Its translation: CASSEYRRGDTQYF.

The V gene is TRBV6-5, the J gene TRBJ2-3, with D unclear. The CDR3 contains 16 residues. V was shortened by 3 bases and J by 0 bases, with 13 bases between the two germline ends. The V gene's germline CDR1 is MNHEY and CDR2 SVGAGI. This chain's CDR3 is CASSYSTGLSTDTQYF. In DNA, the CDR3 is TGTGCCAGCAGTTATTCGACTGGTCTTAGCACAGATACGCAGTATTTT.

This chain links TRBV5-1 with TRBJ2-7; D perhaps matches TRBD1 (6 bases). CDR1 SGHRS and CDR2 YFSETQ come from the germline V gene. This CDR3 region has 15 residues. Deletions cut 4 bases from V and 3 bases from J, with 17 bases between. Written as DNA, the CDR3 is TGCGCCAGCAGCCCACGGACAGACTCGAGCTACGAGCAGTACTTC. The encoded protein is CASSPRTDSSYEQYF.

The chain employs TRBV27 and TRBJ2-7, with D possibly TRBD2 on 5 matching bases. Germline V lookup: CDR1 MNHEY, CDR2 SMNVEV (reference sequence). Trimming left V 4 bases short and J 6 bases short, with 19 bases between. The CDR3 extends over 15 amino acids. CDR3: CASSSRTARTGEQYF. For the CDR3, the DNA is TGTGCCAGCAGTTCCCGCACAGCGCGGACTGGCGAGCAGTACTTC.

The chain employs TRBV6-1 and TRBJ1-2; the D is unclear. V was trimmed by 0 bases and J by 4 bases, leaving 12 bases between them. The CDR3 sequence is 15 residues long. Per germline, CDR1 MNHNS and CDR2 SASEGT. The CDR3 sequence: CASSEAAHVRYGYTF. DNA of the CDR3: TGTGCCAGCAGTGAAGCCGCACACGTGCGCTATGGCTACACCTTC.

V usage is TRBV5-1 and J usage is TRBJ2-5; no clear D. Trimming took 1 base from V and 3 from J, leaving 10 bases between them. CDR3 size: 14 residues. Germline V gene data show CDR1 as SGHRS and CDR2 as YFSETQ. The CDR3 nucleotides read TGCGCCAGCAGCTTGTTGCCAGCCAAAGAGACCCAGTACTTC. Protein product: CASSLLPAKETQYF.

The rearrangement links TRBV19 to TRBJ2-3; D not resolved. CDR3 length: 14 amino acids. The V end lost 3 bases, the J end lost 2 bases, and 9 bases lay between the germline ends. CDR1 is LNHDA, CDR2 SQIVND, per germline (reference sequence). The CDR3 region has the DNA TGTGCCAGTAGTATGATGGTTTCCACAGATACGCAGTATTTT. This translates into CASSMMVSTDTQYF.

The genes are TRBV15 and TRBJ2-7; TRBD1 aligns across 8 bases. The junction had 6 bases not matched to a gene; V was cut back by 4 bases and J by 1 base. This CDR3 contains 15 residues. Germline V gene lookup returns CDR1 LNHNV and CDR2 YYDKDF (reference sequence). For the CDR3, the DNA is TGTGCCACCAGCAACTGGACAGGGATTTCCTACGAGCAGTACTTC. Its translation: CATSNWTGISYEQYF.

The chain carries TRBV9 and TRBJ2-3, with 10 bases aligning to TRBD1. The CDR3 has 18 residues. The V segment lost 0 bases and the J segment 6 bases; nucleotides outside the gene matches: 13. Germline lookup yields CDR1 SGDLS and CDR2 YYNGEE. The CDR3 coding sequence is TGTGCCAGCAGCGTAGTTCCGAGGGGGACAGGGGCAGGGGATACGCAGTATTTT. It specifies CASSVVPRGTGAGDTQYF.

CDR3 in amino acids: CASSSRLAGGRNIQYF. For the CDR3, the DNA is TGTGCCAGCAGCTCCCGACTAGCGGGAGGGAGGAACATTCAGTACTTC. The V and J genes are TRBV7-2 and TRBJ2-4, with 14 positions matching TRBD2. CDR1 is SGHTA and CDR2 is FQGNSA in the germline V gene. The length of the CDR3 is 16 residues. The J segment lost 7 bases and the V segment lost 4 bases, leaving 6 bases of the junction unmatched.

The V call is TRBV28, the J call TRBJ1-5; TRBD1 might be the D (5 bases). V lost 2 bases to trimming and J lost 11 bases, with 10 bases between them. The germline V gene encodes CDR1 MDHEN and CDR2 SYDVKM. The CDR3 length is 12 residues. The CDR3 coding sequence is TGTGCCAGCAGTTTACTGACAGCCTCCCAGCATTTT. This sequence encodes CASSLLTASQHF. The full variable domain, its missing parts supplied by reference TRBV28 and TRBJ1-5, is DVKVTQSSRYLVKRTGEKVFLECVQDMDHENMFWYRQDPGLGLRLIYFSYDVKMKEKGDIPEGYSVSREKKERFSLILESASTNQTSMYLCASSLLTASQHFGDGTRLSIL.

This clone has a single count. The V and J genes are TRBV7-8 and TRBJ1-2; D call uncertain. The CDR3 has 13 amino acids. V lost 1 base to trimming and J lost 3 bases, with 6 bases between them. Germline assignment: CDR1 SGHVS and CDR2 FQNEAQ. CDR3 bases: TGTGCCAGCAGCTTAGGGCCAGACTATGGCTACACCTTC. It translates to CASSLGPDYGYTF. The complete variable domain, with remaining parts taken from reference TRBV7-8 and TRBJ1-2, reads GAGVSQSPRYKVAKRGQDVALRCDPISGHVSLFWYQQALGQGPEFLTYFQNEAQLDKSGLPSDRFFAERPEGSVSTLKIQRTQQEDSAVYLCASSLGPDYGYTFGSGTRLTVV.

This rearrangement joins TRBV28 to TRBJ1-3; 7 bases match TRBD1. The CDR3 is made up of 15 amino acids. Germline-derived CDR1 and CDR2 are MDHEN and SYDVKM. J lost 0 bases, V lost 3 bases, and 2 bases had no gene match. The CDR3 region has the DNA TGTGCCAGCAGTTTTAGACAGGGCTCTGGAAACACCATATATTTT. As protein: CASSFRQGSGNTIYF.

The chain carries TRBV9 and TRBJ2-7; D tentatively fits TRBD1 or TRBD2 (5 bases each). The germline V gene encodes CDR1 SGDLS and CDR2 YYNGEE. The V end lost 2 bases, the J end lost 1 base, and 16 bases lay between the germline ends. This CDR3 spans 16 amino acids. The CDR3 sequence: CASSVGPGTESYEQYF. CDR3 sequence (DNA): TGTGCCAGCAGCGTGGGACCCGGGACGGAATCCTACGAGCAGTACTTC.

This chain uses TRBV28 with TRBJ1-2; 9 bases align to TRBD1. The CDR3 is made up of 14 amino acids. The germline gives CDR1 MDHEN, CDR2 SYDVKM. The junction had 6 bases not matched to a gene; V was cut back by 6 bases and J by 4 bases. The CDR3 reads CASRPGTGIYGYTF. The CDR3, as DNA: TGTGCCAGCAGACCCGGGACAGGGATCTATGGCTACACCTTC.

CDR3 DNA sequence: TGCGCCAGCAGAAGGGCGGGAGTCGGAGATACGCAGTATTTT. It translates to CASRRAGVGDTQYF. The J gene is TRBJ2-3, the V gene TRBV5-1; TRBD2 matches 7 bases. Germline CDR1 SGHRS, CDR2 YFSETQ. The trim removed 5 bases at V and 5 bases at J, leaving 8 bases unmatched. This CDR3 region has 14 residues.

The chain uses TRBV18 and TRBJ1-1; no clear D. Trimming removed 4 bases at V and 7 bases at J, with 10 bases between. This CDR3 has 12 residues. Germline values: CDR1 KGHSH, CDR2 LQKENI. In nucleotides, the CDR3 is TGTGCCAGCTCACTAAACCGGGTTGAAGCTTTCTTT. Encoded protein: CASSLNRVEAFF.

CDR3 DNA sequence: TGTGCCAGCAGTGGTAGACTAGCGGGGGCCCCAGATACGCAGTATTTT. It is translated as CASSGRLAGAPDTQYF. V gene TRBV2 combines with J gene TRBJ2-3; TRBD2 matches at 12 bases. With 4 bases clipped from V and 4 bases from J, the junction kept 6 bases outside the gene matches. CDR1 is SNHLY, CDR2 FYNNEI, per germline. This CDR3 contains 16 residues.

The chain recombines TRBV2 with TRBJ2-1; D is ambiguous. The V gene lost 1 base and the J gene lost 9 bases, with 4 bases spanning the gap. The CDR3 covers 11 residues. Germline CDR1 SNHLY, CDR2 FYNNEI. CDR3 sequence reads: CASSEVGEQFF. The CDR3 DNA reads TGTGCCAGCAGTGAAGTAGGTGAGCAGTTCTTC.